Reported below is one T cell receptor beta chain. Its antigen remains unidentified. A junction end diverges from the germline sequence, so it may reflect a read error. CDR3 length equals 16 residues. CDR1 is KGHSH and CDR2 is LQKENI in the germline V gene. The data derive from a study of cytomegalovirus exposure and HLA in healthy donors. The PCR employed 60 Vbeta primers together with 13 Jbeta primers. Sequencing used immunoSEQ multiplex PCR; TCRdb keeps in-frame clones, though not all of them. The sample has roughly 100,000 clones, 60% to 80% seen once. Study-wide findings and caveats: Compared with the roughly 700-donor mean, an Asian-associated ancestry cluster reportedly had fewer N-insertions, according to a later analysis. High sensitivity and specificity were reportedly achieved when the classifier diagnosed cytomegalovirus status.

Sequenced: PBMCs. The rearrangement joins TRBV18 to TRBJ2-7; 7 bases are shared with TRBD2. This receptor was taken from a man between 50 and 59 years old in good health and CMV-seropositive. This CDR3 is CASSPQGGRNSYGQYF. CDR3 coding DNA: TGTGCCAGCTCACCACAAGGCGGGAGAAACTCCTACGGGCAGTACTTC.